This T cell receptor beta chain came from a study of high-grade serous ovarian cancer treatment subgroups. Study as a whole: Mean per sample: around 13,000 reads, about 7,000 unique TCR beta rearrangements.

As regards this clone: Its antigen is still unknown.

The tumor samples were collected prior to definitive surgery or chemotherapy. V lost 0 bases to trimming and J lost 0 bases, with 4 bases between them. Germline V gene data show CDR1 as LNHDA and CDR2 as SQIVND (reference sequence). CDR3 length: 14 amino acids. Clones were sequenced by immunoSEQ multiplex PCR, and TCRdb holds only the in-frame ones, with some missing. Counted here are thousands of clones, 60% to 75% occurring once; the ten biggest clones make up about 20%. General study results and limits: Different patients shared almost no repertoire; same-patient tumors shared roughly 0.095 to 0.85.

The source material was tumor tissue. The chain links TRBV19 to TRBJ2-3; D gene unclear. This TCR came from a human donor with high-grade serous ovarian cancer. The chain's CDR3 is CASSIDRSTDTQYF. The CDR3 nucleotides read TGTGCCAGTAGTATAGACAGAAGCACAGATACGCAGTATTTT.